Shown below are 8 T cell receptor beta chains from a single sample sequenced in a study of identical twins. TCRdb analysed the 5' RACE reads with MiXCR anew, one entry per CDR3 protein. Of 500,000 to 550,000 distinct CDR3 sequences in the sample, 22% are singletons; the top ten hold 0.8% to 1%. These data also featured in a second study, about T cells expressing NK-cell markers.

The material sequenced was CD4+ T cells sorted from blood. The source is a woman aged 18-30 years in good health.

This clonotype appeared a few times. The CDR3 coding sequence is TGTGCCAGCAGGACAGGGGTTTATGGCTACACCTTC. As protein: CASRTGVYGYTF. The chain employs TRBV12-3 or TRBV12-4 and TRBJ1-2; 8 nucleotides agree with TRBD1. CDR3 length: 12 residues. The junction had 2 bases not matched to a gene; V was cut back by 6 bases and J by 5 bases.

This clonotype was observed at least ten times. The chain combines TRBV7-8 with TRBJ2-6, with D perhaps TRBD1 (6 bases). This CDR3 contains 15 residues. Germline CDR1 is SGHVS and CDR2 is FQNEAQ. The germline V and J ends were trimmed by 1 base and 2 bases, with 6 bases remaining between them. The CDR3 bases are TGTGCCAGCAGCTTAGAGGGGGCTGGGGCCAACGTCCTGACTTTC. Translated: CASSLEGAGANVLTF.

This clonotype was seen a few times. The chain couples TRBV5-5 to TRBJ2-4; either TRBD1 or TRBD2 may supply D (6 bases each). CDR3 length: 14 residues. Germline CDR1 reads SGHKS; CDR2 reads YYEKEE (reference sequence). The V gene lost 4 bases and the J gene lost 8 bases, with 16 bases spanning the gap. The CDR3, as DNA: TGTGCCAGCAGCCGCCCGGGTAGGGGGGACATTCAGTACTTC. Protein sequence: CASSRPGRGDIQYF.

A few counts support this clonotype. CDR3 nucleotides: TGCAGTGCTAGGCGCGGGGTACGCTACGAGCAGTACTTC. It is translated as CSARRGVRYEQYF. The chain combines TRBV20-1 with TRBJ2-7; the D gene is possibly TRBD2 (6 bases). CDR1 is DFQATT and CDR2 is SNEGSKA in the germline V gene (reference sequence). The CDR3 sequence is 13 residues long. V dropped 3 bases and J dropped 3 bases, with 12 bases sitting between them.

This clonotype was found a few times. This chain connects TRBV7-2 to TRBJ2-1; D is ambiguous. The CDR3 runs 13 residues. Trimming took 3 bases from V and 9 from J, leaving 12 bases between them. Germline V CDR1 and CDR2: SGHTA, FQGNSA. CDR3 region: CASSFNRVGEQFF. DNA for the CDR3: TGTGCCAGCAGCTTTAATCGAGTGGGTGAGCAGTTCTTC. The full variable domain, in which reference TRBV7-2 and TRBJ2-1 provide the parts outside the CDR3, is GAGVSQSPSNKVTEKGKDVELRCDPISGHTALYWYRQSLGQGLEFLIYFQGNSAPDKSGLPSDRFSAERTGGSVSTLTIQRTQQEDSAVYLCASSFNRVGEQFFGPGTRLTVL.

This clonotype has only a few counts. The V and J genes are TRBV6-1 and TRBJ1-5; D remains ambiguous. V was clipped by 6 bases and J by 0 bases, with 9 bases between them. The germline gives CDR1 MNHNS, CDR2 SASEGT. The CDR3 totals 14 residues. CDR3 bases: TGTGCCAGCAGGGGAGATTATAGCAATCAGCCCCAGCATTTT. Residues: CASRGDYSNQPQHF.

V gene TRBV19 combines with J gene TRBJ2-5; 8 bases are a match to TRBD2. The J segment lost 4 bases and the V segment lost 2 bases, leaving 3 bases of the junction unmatched. CDR3 length: 14 residues. Germline CDR1 is LNHDA and CDR2 is SQIVND (reference sequence). The CDR3 region is CASSIRTSGETQYF. CDR3 nucleotide sequence: TGTGCCAGTAGTATAAGAACTAGCGGAGAGACCCAGTACTTC.

This chain uses TRBV5-1 with TRBJ2-1; TRBD2 aligns across 12 bases. V dropped 3 bases and J dropped 7; count of bases not matched to a gene: 5. There are 15 residues in the CDR3. In germline, CDR1 is SGHRS, CDR2 YFSETQ. This chain's CDR3 is CASSYGLAGWNEQFF. The CDR3 region has the DNA TGCGCCAGCAGCTACGGACTAGCGGGGTGGAATGAGCAGTTCTTC.